This TCR beta chain stems from a study of T cell repertoires in cytomegalovirus infection. At the level of the study: Well-studied HLA-B-restricted CMV epitopes were used in the study alongside recently identified HLA-C-restricted ones. Public TCR beta signatures marked donors with CMV infection and the matching HLA. The study's findings and limits: Cumulative frequency of public TCR beta families picked out carriers of CMV plus the relevant HLA. The ex vivo response showed dominance by HLA-C-restricted CMV-specific TCR beta clonotypes.

TCRdb re-called the reads through MiXCR, storing one row per CDR3 protein. The sample lists more than 35,000 distinct CDR3 sequences, 40% to 65% occurring once. Trimming at V came to 4 bases and at J to 7 bases, leaving 9 bases not matched to a gene. This CDR3 contains 16 residues. Germline CDR1 SGHRS, CDR2 YFSETQ. This clonotype has at least ten counts. The antigen is unknown. This specimen was CD8+ T cells from cultured PBMCs, taken from culture after CMV antigen stimulation. The clonotype comes from a human donor in good health (CMV status not recorded). Some clones in this sample may be carry-over from other donors' samples. The V and J genes are TRBV5-1 and TRBJ2-1; 12 positions match TRBD2. CDR3 nucleotide sequence: TGCGCCAGCAGCCCCAGACTAGCGGGGGTATGGAATGAGCAGTTCTTC. It encodes CASSPRLAGVWNEQFF.